This T cell receptor (beta chain) was captured by sequencing in a study of cytomegalovirus exposure and HLA in healthy donors. The overall study: Roughly 86 million unique TCRs from HLA-typed donors made up an early data release.

The V gene lost 6 bases and the J gene lost 2 bases, with 14 bases spanning the gap. The CDR3 totals 16 residues. Germline assignment: CDR1 SGHVS and CDR2 FNYEAQ. A multiplex PCR was run with 60 Vbeta primers and 13 Jbeta primers. This table comes from immunoSEQ multiplex PCR, and its TCRdb copy is limited to in-frame clones, with some not included. The sample table includes approximately 100,000 clones. The TCR was taken from a man in his fifties in good health and CMV-seropositive. Sequenced input: PBMCs. This chain connects TRBV7-6 to TRBJ2-6; a possible D gene is TRBD1 (5 bases). The CDR3 is CASSISRDAGANVLTF. For the CDR3, the DNA is TGTGCCAGCAGTATCAGCAGGGATGCTGGGGCCAACGTCCTGACTTTC.